This TCR beta chain was sequenced in a study of cytomegalovirus exposure and HLA in healthy donors. Study-wide background: Earlier findings included more than 95 million unique TCR beta sequences obtained from about 180 million T cells.

Amplification used 60 Vbeta primers and 13 Jbeta primers. Clones were read by immunoSEQ multiplex PCR, and TCRdb kept only the in-frame ones, dropping some. The table includes more than 85,000 clones, over 60% detected once. This CDR3 spans 14 amino acids. Germline CDR1 LGHNA, CDR2 YNFKEQ. Trimming removed 1 base from V and 10 bases from J, with 14 bases in between. Sequencing was done on a sample of PBMCs. The chain couples TRBV4-2 to TRBJ2-1; D possibly corresponds to TRBD1 (6 bases). This clonotype was sampled from a female donor in good health and CMV-seropositive. The chain's CDR3 is CASSQVGADGEQFF. CDR3 coding DNA: TGTGCCAGCAGCCAAGTGGGGGCGGATGGGGAGCAGTTCTTC.